This TCR beta chain was found in a study of cytomegalovirus exposure and HLA in healthy donors. This clone was detected only a few times. The CDR3 totals 14 residues. The ends lost 8 bases at V and 3 bases at J; junction bases unmatched: 4. From germline, CDR1 is MGHDK and CDR2 SYGVNS. Researchers ran the PCR with 60 Vbeta and 13 Jbeta primers. This table comes from immunoSEQ multiplex PCR, and its TCRdb copy is limited to in-frame clones, with some not included. Of around 140,000 clones listed, 78% are singletons. Input material: PBMCs. This TCR was sampled from a woman in her late teens or twenties in good health and CMV-seropositive. The chain is built from TRBV25-1 and TRBJ1-5; 10 bases agree with TRBD1. CDR3: CASGGQGNNQPQHF. The CDR3 DNA reads as TGTGCCAGCGGGGGACAGGGGAACAATCAGCCCCAGCATTTT.